By share, the clone carrying this T cell receptor (beta chain) counts as medium-sized. V lost 11 bases and J 1 base, leaving 0 bases between the germline ends. Germline V gene lookup returns CDR1 MNHEY and CDR2 SVGAGI. The CDR3 spans 10 residues. The source of the sample is a study of OX40 agonist ivuxolimab in advanced cancers. Libraries were prepared by immunoSEQ multiplex PCR; TCRdb keeps only in-frame clonotypes and omits some of them. The sample yields about 20,000 clones, around 82% seen once. The sequence came from an adult with an advanced solid tumor such as melanoma, head and neck, liver or kidney cancer. This sequence joins TRBV6-5 and TRBJ2-6; no definite D call. Here the sequenced sample was CD4+ or CD8+ T cells sorted from blood, taken in a trial of the OX40 agonist ivuxolimab. Here the CDR3 DNA reads TGTGCCTCTGGGGCCAACGTCCTGACTTTC. It is translated as CASGANVLTF.